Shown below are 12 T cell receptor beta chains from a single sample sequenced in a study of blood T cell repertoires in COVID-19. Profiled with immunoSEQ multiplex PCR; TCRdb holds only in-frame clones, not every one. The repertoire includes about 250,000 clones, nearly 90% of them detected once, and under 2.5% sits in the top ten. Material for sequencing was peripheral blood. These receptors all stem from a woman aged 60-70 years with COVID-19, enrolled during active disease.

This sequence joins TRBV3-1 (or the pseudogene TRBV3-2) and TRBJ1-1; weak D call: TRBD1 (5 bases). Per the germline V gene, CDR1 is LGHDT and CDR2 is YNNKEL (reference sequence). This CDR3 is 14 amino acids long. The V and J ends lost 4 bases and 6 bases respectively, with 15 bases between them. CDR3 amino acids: CASSPPGGAAEAFF. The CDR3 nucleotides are TGTGCCAGCAGCCCCCCTGGAGGGGCCGCTGAAGCTTTCTTT.

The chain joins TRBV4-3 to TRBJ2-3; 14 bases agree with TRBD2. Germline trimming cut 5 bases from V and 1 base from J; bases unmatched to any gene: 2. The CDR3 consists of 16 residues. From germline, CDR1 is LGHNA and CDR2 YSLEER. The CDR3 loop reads CASSKGLAGGTDTQYF. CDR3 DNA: TGCGCCAGCAGCAAGGGACTAGCGGGGGGCACAGATACGCAGTATTTT.

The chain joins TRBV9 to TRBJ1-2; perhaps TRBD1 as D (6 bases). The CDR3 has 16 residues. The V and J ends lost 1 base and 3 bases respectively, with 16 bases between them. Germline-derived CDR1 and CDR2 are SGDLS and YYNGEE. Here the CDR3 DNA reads TGTGCCAGCAGCGTAACTTGGGGGGGCGGCTACTATGGCTACACCTTC. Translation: CASSVTWGGGYYGYTF.

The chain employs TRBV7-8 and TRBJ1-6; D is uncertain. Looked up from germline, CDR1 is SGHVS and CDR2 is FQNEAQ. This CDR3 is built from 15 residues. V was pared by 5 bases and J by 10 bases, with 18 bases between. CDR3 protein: CASSMLRPRGSPLHF. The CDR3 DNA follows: TGTGCCAGCAGCATGTTACGGCCGCGCGGATCACCCCTCCACTTT. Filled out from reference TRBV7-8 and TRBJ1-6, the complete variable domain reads GAGVSQSPRYKVAKRGQDVALRCDPISGHVSLFWYQQALGQGPEFLTYFQNEAQLDKSGLPSDRFFAERPEGSVSTLKIQRTQQEDSAVYLCASSMLRPRGSPLHFGNGTRLTVT.

The CDR3 nucleotides read TGTGCCAGCAGTTACTCGGCGCGAGGGAACTCCTACGAGCAGTACTTC. This gives the protein CASSYSARGNSYEQYF. The chain links TRBV6-5 to TRBJ2-7; a possible D gene is TRBD2 (5 bases). The CDR3 runs to 16 residues. Germline CDR1 and CDR2: MNHEY and SVGAGI. Trimming stripped 0 bases from V and 0 bases from J, with 12 bases between.

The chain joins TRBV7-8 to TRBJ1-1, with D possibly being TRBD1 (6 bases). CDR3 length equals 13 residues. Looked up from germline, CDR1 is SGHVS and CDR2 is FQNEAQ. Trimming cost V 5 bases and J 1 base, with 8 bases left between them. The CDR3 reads CASSVDRNTEAFF. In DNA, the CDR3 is TGTGCCAGCAGCGTGGACAGGAACACTGAAGCTTTCTTT.

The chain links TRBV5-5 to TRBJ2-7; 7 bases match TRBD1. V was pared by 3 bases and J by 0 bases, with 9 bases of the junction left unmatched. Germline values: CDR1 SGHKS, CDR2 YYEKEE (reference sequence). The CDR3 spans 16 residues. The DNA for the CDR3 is TGTGCCAGCAGCTCCTCCGGGACAGCAAGCTCCTACGAGCAGTACTTC. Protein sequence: CASSSSGTASSYEQYF.

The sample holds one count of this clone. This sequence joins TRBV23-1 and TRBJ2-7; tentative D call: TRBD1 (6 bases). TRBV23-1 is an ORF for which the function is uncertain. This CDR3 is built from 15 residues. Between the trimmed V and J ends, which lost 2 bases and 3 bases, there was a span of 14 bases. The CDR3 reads CASSQRQGTVYEQYF. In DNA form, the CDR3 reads TGCGCCAGCAGTCAACGGCAGGGGACCGTCTACGAGCAGTACTTC.

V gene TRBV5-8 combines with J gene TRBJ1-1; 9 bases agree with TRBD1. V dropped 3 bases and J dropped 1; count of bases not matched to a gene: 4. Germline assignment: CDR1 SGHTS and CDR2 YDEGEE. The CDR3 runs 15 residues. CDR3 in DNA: TGTGCCAGCAGCTACCGGACAGGGGCGAACACTGAAGCTTTCTTT. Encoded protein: CASSYRTGANTEAFF.

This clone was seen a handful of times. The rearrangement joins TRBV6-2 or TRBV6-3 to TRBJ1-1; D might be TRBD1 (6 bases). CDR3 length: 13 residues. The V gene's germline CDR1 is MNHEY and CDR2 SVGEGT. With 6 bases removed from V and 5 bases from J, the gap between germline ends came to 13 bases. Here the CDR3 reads CASSHTGTTEAFF. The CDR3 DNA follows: TGTGCCAGCAGCCACACCGGGACAACTGAAGCTTTCTTT.

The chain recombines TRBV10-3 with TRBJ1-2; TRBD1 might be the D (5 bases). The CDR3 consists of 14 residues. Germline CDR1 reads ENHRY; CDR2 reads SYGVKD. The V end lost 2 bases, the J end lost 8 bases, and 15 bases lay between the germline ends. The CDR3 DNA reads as TGTGCCATCAGTGAGGTCACGGGGGGAGGCGGCTACACCTTC. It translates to CAISEVTGGGGYTF.

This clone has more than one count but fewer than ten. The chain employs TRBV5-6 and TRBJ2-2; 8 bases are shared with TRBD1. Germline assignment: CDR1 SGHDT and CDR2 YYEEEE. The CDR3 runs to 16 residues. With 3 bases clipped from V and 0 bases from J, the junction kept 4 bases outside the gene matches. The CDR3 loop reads CASSYGQGTNTGELFF. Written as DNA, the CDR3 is TGTGCCAGCAGCTACGGACAGGGAACGAACACCGGGGAGCTGTTTTTT. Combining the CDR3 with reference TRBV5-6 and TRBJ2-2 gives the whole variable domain DAGVTQSPTHLIKTRGQQVTLRCSPKSGHDTVSWYQQALGQGPQFIFQYYEEEERQRGNFPDRFSGHQFPNYSSELNVNALLLGDSALYLCASSYGQGTNTGELFFGEGSRLTVL.